This T cell receptor (beta chain) appears in the sequencing data of a study of kidney transplant recipient with SARS-CoV-2 infection. Looked up from germline, CDR1 is MNHEY and CDR2 is SVGEGT. This CDR3 has 15 amino acids. This clonotype was detected only once. A much larger clone is a single base away; this may be a read error. TCRdb re-analysed the reads in MiXCR, keeping a single row per CDR3 protein. This table has 200,000 to 300,000 distinct CDR3 sequences, more than 25% appearing once. The TCR originated in a male patient in his 30s who had COVID-19 and was a kidney transplant recipient. The T cells may come from the graft donor. The sequenced sample was a blood sample, obtained at baseline and on day 111 from a kidney transplant recipient. The V gene is TRBV6-2 or TRBV6-3, the J gene TRBJ2-5; D might be TRBD1 (5 bases). The CDR3 loop reads CASSPPPGLSYEQNF. The CDR3 DNA is TGTGCCAGCAGCCCACCCCCAGGGTTATCCTACGAGCAGAACTTC.